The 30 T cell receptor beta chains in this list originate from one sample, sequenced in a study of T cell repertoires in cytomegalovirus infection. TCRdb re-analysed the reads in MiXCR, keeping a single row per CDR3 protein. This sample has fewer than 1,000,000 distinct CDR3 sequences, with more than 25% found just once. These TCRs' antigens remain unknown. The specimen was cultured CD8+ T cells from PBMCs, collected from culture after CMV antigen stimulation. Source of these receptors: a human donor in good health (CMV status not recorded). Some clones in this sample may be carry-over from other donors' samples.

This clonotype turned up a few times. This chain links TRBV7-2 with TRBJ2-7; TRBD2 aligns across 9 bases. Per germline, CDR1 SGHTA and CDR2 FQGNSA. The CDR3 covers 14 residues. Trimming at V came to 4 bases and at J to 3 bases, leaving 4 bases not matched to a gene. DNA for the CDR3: TGTGCCAGCAGCTCGGGACTAGCCGGCTACGAGCAGTACGTC. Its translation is CASSSGLAGYEQYV.

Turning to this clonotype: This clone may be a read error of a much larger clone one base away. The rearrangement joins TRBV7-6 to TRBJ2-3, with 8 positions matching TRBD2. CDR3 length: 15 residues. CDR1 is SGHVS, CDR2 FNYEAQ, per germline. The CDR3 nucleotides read TGTGTCAGCAGTTATAGCGGGGCCCCCACAGATACGCAGTATTTT. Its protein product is CVSSYSGAPTDTQYF.

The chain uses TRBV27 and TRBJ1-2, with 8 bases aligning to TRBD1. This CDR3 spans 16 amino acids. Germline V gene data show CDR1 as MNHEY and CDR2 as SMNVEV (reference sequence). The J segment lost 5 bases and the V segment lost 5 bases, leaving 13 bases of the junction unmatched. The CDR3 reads CASSPLTDREDYGYTF. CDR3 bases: TGTGCCAGCAGTCCTCTTACGGACAGGGAAGATTATGGCTACACCTTC.

CDR3 coding DNA: TGTGCCAGCAGTTTTAGCGGTCCTCAGACCAATTCACCCCTCCACTTT. This codes for CASSFSGPQTNSPLHF. The V and J genes are TRBV25-1 and TRBJ1-6; D is ambiguous. The CDR3 has 16 residues. From germline, CDR1 is MGHDK and CDR2 SYGVNS. V was pared by 5 bases and J by 7 bases, with 18 bases between. Full variable domain (missing parts from reference TRBV25-1 and TRBJ1-6): EADIYQTPRYLVIGTGKKITLECSQTMGHDKMYWYQQDPGMELHLIHYSYGVNSTEKGDLSSESTVSRIRTEHFPLTLESARPSHTSQYLCASSFSGPQTNSPLHFGNGTRLTVT.

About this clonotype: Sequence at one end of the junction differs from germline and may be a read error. The CDR3: CASSLGASSSYEQYF. For the CDR3, the DNA is TGTGCCAGTAGCTTAGGTGCTTCTAGTTCGTACGAGCAGTACTTC. This sequence joins TRBV7-9 and TRBJ2-7; no definite D call. This CDR3 region has 15 residues. Germline V gives CDR1 SEHNR, CDR2 FQNEAQ (reference sequence).

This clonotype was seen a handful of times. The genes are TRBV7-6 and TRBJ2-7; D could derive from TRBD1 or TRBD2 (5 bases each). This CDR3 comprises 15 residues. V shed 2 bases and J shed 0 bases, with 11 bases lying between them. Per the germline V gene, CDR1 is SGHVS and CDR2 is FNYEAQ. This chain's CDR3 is CASSLSTGASYEQYF. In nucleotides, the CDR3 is TGTGCCAGCAGCTTAAGTACCGGGGCCTCCTACGAGCAGTACTTC.

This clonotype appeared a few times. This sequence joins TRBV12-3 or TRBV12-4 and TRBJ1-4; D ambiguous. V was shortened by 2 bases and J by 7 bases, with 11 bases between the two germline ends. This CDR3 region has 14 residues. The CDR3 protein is CASSLSYGLEKLFF. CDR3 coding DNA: TGTGCCAGCAGTTTAAGTTATGGTCTTGAAAAACTGTTTTTT.

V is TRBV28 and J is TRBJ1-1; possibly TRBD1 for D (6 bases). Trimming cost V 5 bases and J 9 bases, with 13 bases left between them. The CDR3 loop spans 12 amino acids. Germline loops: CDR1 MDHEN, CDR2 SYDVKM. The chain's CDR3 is CASSIGQLKAFF. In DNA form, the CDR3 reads TGTGCCAGCAGTATTGGACAGCTGAAAGCTTTCTTT.

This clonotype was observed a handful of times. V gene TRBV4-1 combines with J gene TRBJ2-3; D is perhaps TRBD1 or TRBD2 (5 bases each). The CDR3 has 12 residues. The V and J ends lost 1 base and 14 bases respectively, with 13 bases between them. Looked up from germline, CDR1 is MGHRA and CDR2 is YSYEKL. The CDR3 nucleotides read TGCGCCAGCAGCCAAGGTTCTCTGGGGACGTATTTT. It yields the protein CASSQGSLGTYF.

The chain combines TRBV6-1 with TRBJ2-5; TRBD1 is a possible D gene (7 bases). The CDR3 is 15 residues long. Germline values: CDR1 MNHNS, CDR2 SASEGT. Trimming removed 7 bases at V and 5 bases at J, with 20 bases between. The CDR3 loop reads CASTIRQGGLETQYF. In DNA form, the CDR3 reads TGTGCCAGCACCATCCGGCAGGGGGGATTGGAGACCCAGTACTTC.

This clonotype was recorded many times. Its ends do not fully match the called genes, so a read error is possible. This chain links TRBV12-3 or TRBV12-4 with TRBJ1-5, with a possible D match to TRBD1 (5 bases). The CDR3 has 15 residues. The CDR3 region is CASSLEGASNQPQHF. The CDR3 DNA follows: TGTGCCAGCAGCTTAGAAGGGGCTAGCAATCAGCCCCAGCATTTT.

The CDR3, as DNA: TGCGCCAGCAGCCAAGGCTTCAGGGAGCGCACTGAAGCTTTCTTT. Protein product: CASSQGFRERTEAFF. This sequence joins TRBV4-1 and TRBJ1-1; D is possibly TRBD1 (5 bases). The CDR3 sequence is 15 residues long. Trimming cost V 1 base and J 4 bases, with 13 bases left between them. Germline V CDR1 and CDR2: MGHRA, YSYEKL.

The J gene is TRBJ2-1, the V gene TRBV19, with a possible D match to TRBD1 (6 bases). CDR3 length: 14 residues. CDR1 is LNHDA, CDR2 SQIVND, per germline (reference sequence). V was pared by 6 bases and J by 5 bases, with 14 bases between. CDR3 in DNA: TGTGCCAGTAGCCACAGGGAGCGTCACAATGAGCAGTTCTTC. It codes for CASSHRERHNEQFF.

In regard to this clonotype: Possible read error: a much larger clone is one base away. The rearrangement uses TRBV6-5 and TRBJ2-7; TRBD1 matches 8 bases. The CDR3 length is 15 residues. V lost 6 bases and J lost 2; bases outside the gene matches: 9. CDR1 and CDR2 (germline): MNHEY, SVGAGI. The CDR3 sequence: CASRYSGTGTYEQYF. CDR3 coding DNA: TGTGCCAGCAGGTATTCCGGGACAGGCACCTACGAGCAGTACTTC.

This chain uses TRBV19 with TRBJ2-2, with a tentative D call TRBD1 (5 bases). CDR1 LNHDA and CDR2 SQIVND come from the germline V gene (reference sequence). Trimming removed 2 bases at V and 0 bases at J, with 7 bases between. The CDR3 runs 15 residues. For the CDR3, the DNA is TGTGCCAGTAGTATATCCAGGGCGAACACCGGGGAGCTGTTTTTT. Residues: CASSISRANTGELFF.

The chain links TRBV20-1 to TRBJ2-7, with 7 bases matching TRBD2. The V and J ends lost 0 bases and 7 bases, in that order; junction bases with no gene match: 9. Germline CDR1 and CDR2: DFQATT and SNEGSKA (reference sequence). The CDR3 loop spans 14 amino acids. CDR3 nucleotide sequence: TGCAGTGCTAGAGACTCAGGGTCGGGGGGAGAGCAGTACGTC. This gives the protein CSARDSGSGGEQYV.

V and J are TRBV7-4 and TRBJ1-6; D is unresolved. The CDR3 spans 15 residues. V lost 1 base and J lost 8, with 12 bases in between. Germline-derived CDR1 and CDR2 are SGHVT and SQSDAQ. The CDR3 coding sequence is TGTGCCAGCAGCTTAGAATTACATCCCGATTCACCCCTCCACTTT. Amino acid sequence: CASSLELHPDSPLHF. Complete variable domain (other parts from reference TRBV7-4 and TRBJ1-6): GAGVSQSPRYKVAKRGRDVALRCDSISGHVTLYWYRQTLGQGSEVLTYSQSDAQRDKSGRPSGRFSAERPERSVSTLKIQRTEQGDSAVYLCASSLELHPDSPLHFGNGTRLTVT.

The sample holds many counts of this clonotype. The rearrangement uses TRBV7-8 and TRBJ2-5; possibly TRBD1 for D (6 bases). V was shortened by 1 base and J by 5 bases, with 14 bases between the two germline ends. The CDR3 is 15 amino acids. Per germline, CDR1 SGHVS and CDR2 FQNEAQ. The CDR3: CASSLVQTGPETQYF. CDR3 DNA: TGTGCCAGCAGCTTAGTACAAACAGGGCCTGAGACCCAGTACTTC.

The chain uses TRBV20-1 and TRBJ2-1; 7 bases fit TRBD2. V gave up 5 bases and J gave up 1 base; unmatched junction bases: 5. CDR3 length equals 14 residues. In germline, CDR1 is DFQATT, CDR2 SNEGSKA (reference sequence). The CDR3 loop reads CSAVAGVSYNEQFF. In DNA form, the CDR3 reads TGCAGTGCTGTGGCGGGGGTATCCTACAATGAGCAGTTCTTC.

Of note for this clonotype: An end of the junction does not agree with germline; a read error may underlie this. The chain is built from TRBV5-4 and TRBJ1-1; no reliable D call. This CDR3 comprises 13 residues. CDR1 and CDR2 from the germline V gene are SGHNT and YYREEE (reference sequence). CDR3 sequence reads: CANSLVLGTEAFF. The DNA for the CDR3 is TGTGCCAACAGCTTAGTATTAGGCACTGAAGCTTTCTTT.

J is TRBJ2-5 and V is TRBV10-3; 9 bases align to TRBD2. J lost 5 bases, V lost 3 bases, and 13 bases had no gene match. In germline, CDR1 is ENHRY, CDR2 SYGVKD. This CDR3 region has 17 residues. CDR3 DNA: TGTGCCATCAGTGATGGATTGGCTAGCGGGGCATGGGAGACCCAGTACTTC. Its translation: CAISDGLASGAWETQYF.

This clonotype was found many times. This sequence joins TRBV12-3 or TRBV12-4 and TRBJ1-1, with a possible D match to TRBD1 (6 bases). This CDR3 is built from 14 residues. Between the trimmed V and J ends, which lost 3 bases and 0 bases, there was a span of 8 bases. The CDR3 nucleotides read TGTGCCAGCAGTTTTAGGGGGATGAACACTGAAGCTTTCTTT. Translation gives CASSFRGMNTEAFF.

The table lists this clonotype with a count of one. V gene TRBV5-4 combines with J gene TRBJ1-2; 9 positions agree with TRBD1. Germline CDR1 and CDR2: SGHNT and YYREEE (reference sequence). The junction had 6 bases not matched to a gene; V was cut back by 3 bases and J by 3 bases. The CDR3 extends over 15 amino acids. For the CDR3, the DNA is TGTGCCAGCAGCTCGGGTACAGGGGGCTACTATGGCTACACCTTC. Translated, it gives CASSSGTGGYYGYTF.

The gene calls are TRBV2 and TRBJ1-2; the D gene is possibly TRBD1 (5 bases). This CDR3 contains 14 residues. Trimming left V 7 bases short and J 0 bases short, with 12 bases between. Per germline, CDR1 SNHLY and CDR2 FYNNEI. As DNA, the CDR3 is TGTGCCAGCATGCTGACAGTAGCTAACTATGGCTACACCTTC. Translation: CASMLTVANYGYTF.

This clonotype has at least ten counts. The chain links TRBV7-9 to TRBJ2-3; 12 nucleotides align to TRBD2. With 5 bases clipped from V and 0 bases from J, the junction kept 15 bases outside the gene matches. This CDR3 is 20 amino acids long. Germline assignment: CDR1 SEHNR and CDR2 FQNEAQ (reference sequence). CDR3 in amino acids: CASSDATSGGQLPSTDTQYF. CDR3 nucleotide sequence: TGTGCCAGCAGCGACGCGACTAGCGGGGGCCAACTCCCTAGCACAGATACGCAGTATTTT.

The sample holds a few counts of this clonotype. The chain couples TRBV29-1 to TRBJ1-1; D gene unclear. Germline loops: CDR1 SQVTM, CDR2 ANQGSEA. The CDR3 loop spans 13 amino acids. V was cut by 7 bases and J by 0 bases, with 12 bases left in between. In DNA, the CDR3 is TGCAGCGGCGAACCGGGCCTGAACACTGAAGCTTTCTTT. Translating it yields CSGEPGLNTEAFF.

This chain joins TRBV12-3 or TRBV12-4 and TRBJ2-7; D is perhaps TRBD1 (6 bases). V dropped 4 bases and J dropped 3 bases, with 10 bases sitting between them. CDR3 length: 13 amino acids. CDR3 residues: CASSSTGYYEQYF. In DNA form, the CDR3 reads TGTGCCAGCAGTTCAACAGGGTACTACGAGCAGTACTTC.

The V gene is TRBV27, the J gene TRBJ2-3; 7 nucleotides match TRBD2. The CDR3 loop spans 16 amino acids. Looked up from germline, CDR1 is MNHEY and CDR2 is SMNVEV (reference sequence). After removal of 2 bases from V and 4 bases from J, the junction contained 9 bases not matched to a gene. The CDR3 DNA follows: TGTGCCAGCAGTTTAAAGGGACTACCTGGTGCAGATACGCAGTATTTT. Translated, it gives CASSLKGLPGADTQYF.

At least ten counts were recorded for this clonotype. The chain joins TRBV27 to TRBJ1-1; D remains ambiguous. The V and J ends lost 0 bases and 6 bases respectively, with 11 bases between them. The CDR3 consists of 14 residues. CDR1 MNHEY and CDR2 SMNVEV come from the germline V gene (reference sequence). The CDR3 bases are TGTGCCAGCAGTTTATCGGTTCGGATCCCTGAAGCTTTCTTT. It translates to CASSLSVRIPEAFF.

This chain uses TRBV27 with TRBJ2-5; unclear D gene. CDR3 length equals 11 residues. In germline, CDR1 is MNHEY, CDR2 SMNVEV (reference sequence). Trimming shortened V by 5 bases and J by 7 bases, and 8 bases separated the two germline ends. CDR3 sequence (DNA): TGTGCCAGCAGTCTCCCCCCGACCCAGTACTTC. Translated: CASSLPPTQYF.